A selection of T cell receptor beta chains follows, all from one sample in a study of beta chain features in type 1 diabetes. TCRdb's table, derived via immunoSEQ multiplex PCR, lists solely in-frame clones and lacks some. The sample contains around 300,000 clones, 8% of which appear only once. Input material: central memory CD4+ T cells from blood. These receptors were collected from a young woman in good health. CDR3s include the opening cysteine and the closing phenylalanine or tryptophan. Fields, in order: CDR3 protein, CDR3 DNA, V gene, J gene, clone size, D gene. The D gene is left open where the match is weak. Clone sizes are given selectively: once, few, many, or a class where the clone is expanded.

CASTDAAGGTDTQYF,TGTGCCAGCACCGATGCGGCGGGGGGCACAGATACGCAGTATTTT,TRBV27,TRBJ2-3,few,TRBD2
CASSLGRGREKLFF,TGTGCCAGCAGTTTGGGCAGGGGGCGTGAAAAACTGTTTTTT,TRBV28,TRBJ1-4,few,TRBD1
CAISGETGYGYTF,TGTGCCATCAGTGGGGAGACAGGCTATGGCTACACCTTC,TRBV10-3,TRBJ1-2,medium-sized,-
CASSIGGKAKNIQYF,TGTGCCAGTAGTATCGGGGGGAAAGCCAAAAACATTCAGTACTTC,TRBV19,TRBJ2-4,-,TRBD2
CASSRDGAGQPQHF,TGTGCCAGCAGTCGGGACGGGGCGGGACAGCCCCAGCATTTT,TRBV6-1,TRBJ1-5,-,-
CASIRDRSNSGANVLTF,TGTGCCAGCATACGTGACAGATCGAACTCTGGGGCCAACGTCCTGACTTTC,TRBV2,TRBJ2-6,-,-
CASSQTRAGTGELFF,TGTGCTAGCAGCCAGACTAGAGCGGGCACCGGGGAGCTGTTTTTT,TRBV7-7,TRBJ2-2,many,-
CSVRADHEKLFF,TGCAGCGTTAGGGCAGATCATGAAAAACTGTTTTTT,TRBV29-1,TRBJ1-4,few,-
CASSPGGGYEQYF,TGCGCCAGCAGCCCTGGCGGGGGTTACGAGCAGTACTTC,TRBV4-3,TRBJ2-7,few,TRBD2
CASSPLGGHSYEQYF,TGTGCCAGCAGTCCCCTCGGGGGGCACTCCTACGAGCAGTACTTC,TRBV6-5,TRBJ2-7,-,-
CASSEGQGRSPLHF,TGTGCCAGCTCAGAAGGACAGGGTAGATCACCCCTCCACTTT,TRBV18,TRBJ1-6,-,TRBD1
CASRFTGQTNYGYTF,TGCGCCAGCAGATTCACGGGACAGACTAACTATGGCTACACCTTC,TRBV5-1,TRBJ1-2,few,TRBD1
CASSSSLGAQETQYF,TGTGCCAGCAGCTCCAGTCTTGGGGCCCAAGAGACCCAGTACTTC,TRBV9,TRBJ2-5,-,-
CASSGSYGTPYGYTF,TGCGCCAGCAGCGGATCGTACGGGACACCTTATGGCTACACCTTC,TRBV5-1,TRBJ1-2,few,-
CASSEQGAGELFF,TGTGCCAGCAGTGAGCAAGGGGCCGGGGAGCTGTTTTTT,TRBV2,TRBJ2-2,-,-
CASSPGQGIKNIQYF,TGTGCCAGCAGCCCGGGACAGGGGATCAAAAACATTCAGTACTTC,TRBV11-2,TRBJ2-4,few,TRBD1
CASSSRLVKADTQYF,TGTGCCAGCAGCAGTCGACTAGTGAAAGCAGATACGCAGTATTTT,TRBV7-2,TRBJ2-3,-,-
CASRLGQGLTNEKLFF,TGTGCCAGCAGACTCGGACAGGGCTTAACTAATGAAAAACTGTTTTTT,TRBV27,TRBJ1-4,-,TRBD1
CSASGPGAFF,TGCAGTGCTAGTGGGCCAGGGGCTTTCTTT,TRBV20-1,TRBJ1-1,-,-
CASSVVGQATLGEQFF,TGTGCCAGCAGCGTGGTAGGACAGGCCACGCTTGGTGAGCAGTTCTTC,TRBV9,TRBJ2-1,-,TRBD1
CASSLGAGELFF,TGTGCCAGCAGCTTAGGGGCCGGGGAGCTGTTTTTT,TRBV7-8,TRBJ2-2,-,-
CSVEGELLGTGELFF,TGCAGCGTTGAGGGAGAACTACTGGGCACCGGGGAGCTGTTTTTT,TRBV29-1,TRBJ2-2,few,-